Listed here is a single T cell receptor beta chain. The sample comes from a study of CD8 T cells in Susac syndrome. Reverse transcription of about 0.5 to 1 ug RNA was performed with random hexamers. Amplification of TCR beta CDR3 spanned 54 Vbeta and 13 Jbeta via immunoSEQ multiplex PCR. TCRdb fed the immunoSEQ multiplex PCR reads into MiXCR, producing one record per CDR3 protein. This sample carries around 300,000 distinct CDR3 sequences, around 90% of them seen once, and the ten largest clones take 0.065%. The sequenced target, TCR beta, came from blood CD8+ and CD4+ T cells. Relapsing-remitting disease, either stable or active, was present in the multiple sclerosis controls, who were treatment-naive patients. In contrast to the negatively isolated CD8+ and CD4+ T cells, TEMRA cells were FACS-enriched. Germline lookup yields CDR1 MGHDK and CDR2 SYGVNS. Trimming shortened V by 4 bases and J by 1 base, and 10 bases separated the two germline ends. The CDR3 sequence is 14 residues long.

The rearrangement uses TRBV25-1 and TRBJ2-5; D unclear. This receptor was obtained from a human donor with multiple sclerosis. The sequencing input was CD4+ T cells from PBMCs. The CDR3 spells CASSGRILQETQYF. Written as DNA, the CDR3 is TGTGCCAGCAGTGGAAGAATACTCCAAGAGACCCAGTACTTC.